What follows are 5 T cell receptor beta chains derived from one specimen sequenced in a study of T cells in Graves' hyperthyroidism and ophthalmopathy. RNA transcripts yielded amplified TCR beta CDR3 regions. A set of HTBI primers served as the primers for a first-round RT-PCR of the TCR CDR3. TCRdb redid the calling of the multiplex PCR reads with MiXCR, one entry per CDR3 protein. Found here are roughly 180,000 distinct CDR3 sequences, roughly 9.4% of them singletons; the top ten hold approximately 20%. Material for sequencing was blood. Source of these receptors: a woman between 18 and 29 years old with Graves' hyperthyroidism that later progressed to Graves' ophthalmopathy.

Many counts were recorded for this clonotype. This chain's CDR3 is CASSFLLSAGRKNYGYTF. In DNA form, the CDR3 reads TGTGCCAGCAGTTTCCTCCTTTCGGCAGGGAGGAAGAACTATGGCTACACCTTC. This sequence joins TRBV28 and TRBJ1-2; possibly TRBD1 for D (5 bases). V was shortened by 3 bases and J by 2 bases, with 22 bases between the two germline ends. The CDR3 consists of 18 residues. Germline V gives CDR1 MDHEN, CDR2 SYDVKM.

This clonotype was counted at least ten times. The gene calls are TRBV7-9 and TRBJ2-1, with D unclear. Trimming left V 1 base short and J 0 bases short, with 7 bases between. Germline V gives CDR1 SEHNR, CDR2 FQNEAQ (reference sequence). The CDR3 is made up of 15 amino acids. This CDR3 reads CASSLVGNSYNEQFF. Here the CDR3 DNA reads TGTGCCAGCAGCTTAGTAGGGAACTCCTACAATGAGCAGTTCTTC.

This clonotype was picked up many times. This chain connects TRBV19 to TRBJ2-1; 8 bases match TRBD2. Germline V gene sequence: CDR1 LNHDA, CDR2 SQIVND (reference sequence). J lost 5 bases, V lost 4 bases, and 4 bases had no gene match. The CDR3 spans 14 residues. CDR3 bases: TGTGCCAGTAGTAGACTAGCGATGAACAATGAGCAGTTCTTC. The encoded protein is CASSRLAMNNEQFF.

This clonotype has a count of ten or more. The genes are TRBV6-5 and TRBJ1-5; a possible D gene is TRBD1 (5 bases). V was trimmed by 4 bases and J by 5 bases, leaving 21 bases between them. This CDR3 has 17 residues. Germline V gene data show CDR1 as MNHEY and CDR2 as SVGAGI. CDR3 loop: CASSSPGAARTDQPQHF. The CDR3 region has the DNA TGTGCCAGCAGTTCTCCTGGGGCAGCGAGGACGGATCAGCCCCAGCATTTT.

This clonotype was seen repeatedly, ten times or more. The chain couples TRBV30 to TRBJ1-1; TRBD1 agrees at 10 bases. V lost 0 bases and J lost 1; bases outside the gene matches: 8. The CDR3 has 17 residues. CDR1 and CDR2 from the germline V gene are GTSNPN and SVGIG (reference sequence). DNA for the CDR3: TGTGCCTGGAGTGTATTCGACAGGGGGCAGGGGAACACTGAAGCTTTCTTT. It is translated as CAWSVFDRGQGNTEAFF.